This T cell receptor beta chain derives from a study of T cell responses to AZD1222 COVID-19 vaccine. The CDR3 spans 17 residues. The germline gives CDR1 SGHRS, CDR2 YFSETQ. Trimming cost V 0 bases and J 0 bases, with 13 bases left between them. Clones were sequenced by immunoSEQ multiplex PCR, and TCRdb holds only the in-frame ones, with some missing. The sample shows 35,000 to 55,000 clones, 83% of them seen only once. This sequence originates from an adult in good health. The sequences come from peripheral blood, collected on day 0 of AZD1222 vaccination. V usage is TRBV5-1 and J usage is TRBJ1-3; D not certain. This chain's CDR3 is CASSLEVRSSSGNTIYF. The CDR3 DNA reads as TGCGCCAGCAGCTTGGAGGTCAGGTCGAGCTCTGGAAACACCATATATTTT.